A single sample gave rise to the 23 T cell receptor beta chains below, sequenced in a study of blood T cell repertoires in COVID-19. The method was immunoSEQ multiplex PCR; TCRdb's version includes in-frame clones alone and lacks a portion of them. Among approximately 170,000 clones listed, roughly four fifths were seen once. The material sequenced was peripheral blood. The receptors stem from a woman aged 50 to 60 with acute or convalescent COVID-19.

V and J are TRBV18 and TRBJ2-1, with 7 bases identical to TRBD2. The CDR3 loop spans 16 amino acids. V shed 0 bases, J shed 7 bases, and the junction held 9 bases outside the gene matches. Looked up from germline, CDR1 is KGHSH and CDR2 is LQKENI. In DNA, the CDR3 is TGTGCCAGCTCACCACCAGACCTAGCGGTGCGGAATGAGCAGTTCTTC. Its protein product is CASSPPDLAVRNEQFF.

In DNA form, the CDR3 reads TGTGCCAGCAGTGTTCAGGGGGCCGGTGAGCAGTTCTTC. Amino acids: CASSVQGAGEQFF. V is TRBV27 and J is TRBJ2-1, with 8 positions matching TRBD1. This CDR3 spans 13 amino acids. CDR1 is MNHEY, CDR2 SMNVEV, per germline (reference sequence). The J segment lost 9 bases and the V segment lost 5 bases, leaving 6 bases of the junction unmatched.

This clone is a singleton in its sample. The genes are TRBV28 and TRBJ2-2, with 7 nucleotides matching TRBD2. The germline V gene encodes CDR1 MDHEN and CDR2 SYDVKM. This CDR3 spans 17 amino acids. The trim removed 6 bases at V and 2 bases at J, leaving 12 bases unmatched. The CDR3 region is CASSLQPGRGNTGELFF. The CDR3 DNA is TGTGCCAGCAGCTTACAGCCGGGGAGGGGAAACACCGGGGAGCTGTTTTTT.

The chain links TRBV3-1 (or the pseudogene TRBV3-2) to TRBJ1-3; no definite D call. Germline lookup yields CDR1 LGHDT and CDR2 YNNKEL (reference sequence). V was clipped by 7 bases and J by 0 bases, with 16 bases between them. The CDR3 spans 16 residues. The CDR3: CASTPLGEGSGNTIYF. CDR3 nucleotide sequence: TGTGCCAGCACCCCTTTAGGTGAGGGCTCTGGAAACACCATATATTTT.

This chain uses TRBV7-2 with TRBJ1-1, with a possible D match to TRBD1 (6 bases). CDR3 length: 16 residues. CDR1 and CDR2 (germline): SGHTA, FQGNSA. V lost 0 bases and J lost 6, with 17 bases in between. This CDR3 reads CASSLAQVGKGAEAFF. DNA of the CDR3: TGTGCCAGCAGCTTAGCCCAAGTTGGTAAGGGGGCTGAAGCTTTCTTT.

The chain recombines TRBV28 with TRBJ2-7; D may be TRBD2 (5 bases). CDR1 is MDHEN, CDR2 SYDVKM, per germline. CDR3 length equals 15 residues. The ends were cut back, 4 bases at V and 1 base at J, with 14 bases in the middle. DNA for the CDR3: TGTGCCAGCAGTTCACGGGTATCGGGGTCCTACGAGCAGTACTTC. The encoded protein is CASSSRVSGSYEQYF.

Here the CDR3 DNA reads TGTGCCAGCAGCGGTTTCGGGACAGGGAACTACTACGAGCAGTACTTC. Amino acid sequence: CASSGFGTGNYYEQYF. The rearrangement joins TRBV9 to TRBJ2-7, with 9 bases matching TRBD1. With V trimmed by 3 bases and J by 3 bases, 10 bases remained unmatched. The CDR3 contains 16 residues. The germline V gene encodes CDR1 SGDLS and CDR2 YYNGEE.

As concerns this clone: The junction shows a germline mismatch at one end, possibly a read error. For the CDR3, the DNA is TGCAGCATTGACAGGGGGAACACCGGGGAGCTGTTTTTT. Its translation is CSIDRGNTGELFF. The rearrangement uses TRBV29-1 and TRBJ2-2; 8 bases align to TRBD1. The CDR3 has 13 amino acids. Germline V gene lookup returns CDR1 SQVTM and CDR2 ANQGSEA.

This rearrangement joins TRBV7-2 to TRBJ2-2; 13 bases are shared with TRBD2. There are 16 residues in the CDR3. Looked up from germline, CDR1 is SGHTA and CDR2 is FQGNSA. V trimming: 7 bases; J trimming: 7 bases; junction bases outside the gene matches: 9. The CDR3 reads CASTPGLAGAGGELFF. The CDR3 nucleotides read TGTGCCAGCACTCCTGGACTAGCGGGAGCGGGCGGGGAGCTGTTTTTT.

The chain combines TRBV6-2 or TRBV6-3 with TRBJ2-7; TRBD2 matches at 7 bases. Losses at the gene ends were 5 bases for V and 2 bases for J; bases not matched to a gene: 3. There are 13 residues in the CDR3. CDR1 is MNHEY, CDR2 SVGEGT, per germline. The chain's CDR3 is CASSRLAPYEQYF. The DNA for the CDR3 is TGTGCCAGCAGTCGACTAGCCCCCTACGAGCAGTACTTC.

This clone was detected only once. This chain links TRBV7-9 with TRBJ1-2; no clear D. In germline, CDR1 is SEHNR, CDR2 FQNEAQ (reference sequence). Trimming left V 4 bases short and J 2 bases short, with 11 bases between. The CDR3 loop spans 14 amino acids. The CDR3 nucleotides are TGTGCCAGCAGCTCTAGAACAATGAACTATGGCTACACCTTC. Its protein is CASSSRTMNYGYTF.

The V call is TRBV6-5, the J call TRBJ2-7; 8 bases agree with TRBD1. This CDR3 comprises 12 residues. V gave up 7 bases and J gave up 3 bases; unmatched junction bases: 2. Germline CDR1 and CDR2: MNHEY and SVGAGI. The CDR3 reads CASKTGGYEQYF. In DNA, the CDR3 is TGTGCCAGCAAAACAGGGGGCTACGAGCAGTACTTC.

The chain is built from TRBV11-3 and TRBJ2-7; weak D call: TRBD2 (5 bases). This CDR3 has 13 amino acids. V lost 4 bases, J lost 4 bases, and 11 bases lay in between. The germline CDR1 and CDR2 sequences are SGHNT and YENEEA. CDR3 loop: CASSSGLQYEQYF. CDR3 DNA sequence: TGTGCCAGCAGCTCCGGACTCCAGTACGAGCAGTACTTC. The complete variable domain, with remaining parts taken from reference TRBV11-3 and TRBJ2-7, reads EAGVVQSPRYKIIEKKQPVAFWCNPISGHNTLYWYLQNLGQGPELLIRYENEEAVDDSQLPKDRFSAERLKGVDSTLKIQPAELGDSAVYLCASSSGLQYEQYFGPGTRLTVT.

The chain combines TRBV19 with TRBJ2-2; 12 bases line up with TRBD2. This CDR3 comprises 16 residues. The ends lost 4 bases at V and 3 bases at J; junction bases unmatched: 3. Germline V gene lookup returns CDR1 LNHDA and CDR2 SQIVND (reference sequence). CDR3 bases: TGTGCCAGTAGTACGACTAGCGGGGGATACACCGGGGAGCTGTTTTTT. It encodes CASSTTSGGYTGELFF.

J is TRBJ1-1 and V is TRBV27; a possible D gene is TRBD1 (5 bases). The V end was cut by 0 bases, the J end by 5 bases, with 19 bases between. Germline V gene data show CDR1 as MNHEY and CDR2 as SMNVEV (reference sequence). The CDR3 spans 17 residues. DNA for the CDR3: TGTGCCAGCAGTTTATCCCCAGGTTGGGGCTTGGGAACTGAAGCTTTCTTT. Amino acids: CASSLSPGWGLGTEAFF.

The rearrangement links TRBV24-1 to TRBJ1-2, with 7 bases fitting TRBD1. Germline V CDR1 and CDR2: KGHDR, SFDVKD. This CDR3 region has 13 residues. V shed 4 bases, J shed 8 bases, and the junction held 6 bases outside the gene matches. The CDR3 sequence: CATSEFRGSGYTF. The CDR3 coding sequence is TGTGCCACCAGTGAGTTCAGGGGGAGCGGCTACACCTTC.

The table lists this clone with a count of one. The chain carries TRBV7-2 and TRBJ1-2; 8 bases fit TRBD1. Losses at the gene ends were 1 base for V and 6 bases for J; bases not matched to a gene: 7. The CDR3 contains 15 residues. Germline V gene data show CDR1 as SGHTA and CDR2 as FQGNSA. CDR3 nucleotide sequence: TGTGCCAGCAGCTTAGGCCCAGGGGGCGCGAATGGCTACACCTTC. Translation: CASSLGPGGANGYTF.

The chain carries TRBV3-1 (or the pseudogene TRBV3-2) and TRBJ1-2; TRBD1 might be the D (5 bases). The CDR3 extends over 14 amino acids. V was trimmed by 4 bases and J by 2 bases, leaving 11 bases between them. Germline V CDR1 and CDR2: LGHDT, YNNKEL (reference sequence). CDR3 residues: CASSLTEGNYGYTF. In DNA, the CDR3 is TGTGCCAGCAGCCTGACGGAGGGGAACTATGGCTACACCTTC.

With regard to this clone: The junction does not match germline at one end; this may be a read error. J is TRBJ1-5 and V is TRBV19; D remains ambiguous. Germline V gives CDR1 LNHDA, CDR2 SQIVND (reference sequence). This CDR3 has 10 amino acids. CDR3 in DNA: TGCTGCGGCGGTAATCAGCCCCAGCATTTT. Translated: CCGGNQPQHF.

The rearrangement uses TRBV6-5 and TRBJ1-5; 9 nucleotides line up with TRBD1. Per the germline V gene, CDR1 is MNHEY and CDR2 is SVGAGI. CDR3 length: 15 amino acids. V dropped 2 bases and J dropped 3; count of bases not matched to a gene: 2. DNA of the CDR3: TGTGCCAGCAGTTACGGGACAGGGTACAATCAGCCCCAGCATTTT. This encodes CASSYGTGYNQPQHF.

This chain joins TRBV19 and TRBJ1-5; no clear D gene. The CDR3 totals 15 residues. V was clipped by 5 bases and J by 0 bases, with 11 bases between them. The germline V gene has CDR1 LNHDA and CDR2 SQIVND (reference sequence). This CDR3 is CASSSGGNSNQPQHF. CDR3 sequence (DNA): TGTGCCAGTAGTTCCGGAGGGAATAGCAATCAGCCCCAGCATTTT. Full variable domain (remainder filled in from reference TRBV19 and TRBJ1-5): DGGITQSPKYLFRKEGQNVTLSCEQNLNHDAMYWYRQDPGQGLRLIYYSQIVNDFQKGDIAEGYSVSREKKESFPLTVTSAQKNPTAFYLCASSSGGNSNQPQHFGDGTRLSIL.

The chain couples TRBV6-5 to TRBJ2-5, with a possible D match to TRBD2 (5 bases). Trimming took off 0 bases at V and 5 bases at J, with 16 bases between the two ends. CDR1 and CDR2 (germline): MNHEY, SVGAGI. The length of the CDR3 is 16 residues. The CDR3 sequence: CASSYSLARLGETQYF. As DNA, the CDR3 is TGTGCCAGCAGTTACTCTCTAGCCCGCCTGGGGGAGACCCAGTACTTC.

A word on this clone: Distinct nucleotide sequences in the sample also encode this CDR3. This chain connects TRBV6-5 to TRBJ2-1; TRBD2 matches 7 bases. CDR3 length: 15 residues. CDR1 and CDR2 from the germline V gene are MNHEY and SVGAGI. The ends lost 2 bases at V and 0 bases at J; junction bases unmatched: 1. CDR3 DNA: TGTGCCAGCAGTTACGGGAGGGGCTCCTACAATGAGCAGTTCTTC. It translates to CASSYGRGSYNEQFF.